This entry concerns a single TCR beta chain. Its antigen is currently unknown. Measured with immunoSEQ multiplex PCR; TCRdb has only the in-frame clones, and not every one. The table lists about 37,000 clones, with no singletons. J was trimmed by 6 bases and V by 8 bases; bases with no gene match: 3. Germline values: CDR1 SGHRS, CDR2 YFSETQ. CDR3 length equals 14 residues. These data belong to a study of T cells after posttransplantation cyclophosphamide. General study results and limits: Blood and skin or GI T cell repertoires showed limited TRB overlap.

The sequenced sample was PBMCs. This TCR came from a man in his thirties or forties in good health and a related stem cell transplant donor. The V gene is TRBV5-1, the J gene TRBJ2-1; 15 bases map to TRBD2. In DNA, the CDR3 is TGCGCCAGTAGGACTAGCGGGGGGGCCAATGAGCAGTTCTTC. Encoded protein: CASRTSGGANEQFF.